This T cell receptor beta chain was found in a study of blood T cell repertoires in COVID-19. CDR3 length: 15 residues. The V and J ends lost 0 bases and 8 bases respectively, with 14 bases between them. Germline V gene lookup returns CDR1 SGHNT and CDR2 YENEEA. Sequencing used immunoSEQ multiplex PCR; TCRdb keeps in-frame clones, though not all of them. This repertoire shows 120,000 to 150,000 clones, 65% to 80% found once; its top ten account for 16%. The rearrangement links TRBV11-3 to TRBJ2-1; tentatively, D is TRBD2 (6 bases). The origin of this receptor is a man aged 50 to 59 with acute or convalescent COVID-19. The specimen was peripheral blood. The DNA of the CDR3 is TGTGCCAGCAGCTTAGAAGGAGGGGAATTATATGAGCAGTTCTTC. It specifies CASSLEGGELYEQFF.